This is a list of T cell receptor beta chains from one sample in a study of T-cell reconstitution after alpha-beta-depleted transplantation in children. TCRdb called the PCR reads again in MiXCR, with one record for every CDR3 protein. The sample includes 900,000 or so distinct CDR3 sequences, 15% to 20% of them seen just once. The starting material was PBMCs, mostly from graft donor cells, obtained 360 days after TCRalphabeta/CD19-depleted stem cell transplant. The receptor set was obtained from a male patient under 18 who had a stem cell transplant for acute lymphoblastic leukemia, so the T cells may come from the graft donor. The CDR3 runs from the conserved cysteine through the conserved F or W. Each record gives: J gene, clone size, D gene, V gene, CDR3 DNA, CDR3 protein. A D gene is named only where the DNA matches it firmly. The size entry is marked missing in some rows and otherwise reads once, few, many or a size class.

j_gene: TRBJ2-7; abundance: -; d_gene: -; v_gene: TRBV12-3/TRBV12-4; CDR3nt: TGTGCCAGCAGTTTTGGGGGGCATCCAAGTTACGAGCAGTACTTC; CDR3aa: CASSFGGHPSYEQYF
j_gene: TRBJ1-2; abundance: -; d_gene: -; v_gene: TRBV4-2; CDR3nt: TGTGCCAGCAGCCCAAGCCTCCGGGCCTATGGCTACACCTTC; CDR3aa: CASSPSLRAYGYTF
j_gene: TRBJ2-7; abundance: -; d_gene: TRBD1; v_gene: TRBV5-1; CDR3nt: TGCGCCAGCAGCTACCGGACAGGGGGCTACGAGCAGTACTTC; CDR3aa: CASSYRTGGYEQYF
j_gene: TRBJ2-7; abundance: many; d_gene: TRBD1; v_gene: TRBV7-1; CDR3nt: TGTGCCAGCAGCTCCGACAGGGGGCGGTACGAGCAGTACTTC; CDR3aa: CASSSDRGRYEQYF
j_gene: TRBJ2-3; abundance: -; d_gene: -; v_gene: TRBV29-1; CDR3nt: TGCAGCGTTGAAGATCTTATGTACCGAGACAACACAGATACGCAGTATTTT; CDR3aa: CSVEDLMYRDNTDTQYF
j_gene: TRBJ2-7; abundance: -; d_gene: -; v_gene: TRBV7-9; CDR3nt: TGTGCCAGCAGCTTACGGGCAGGCATAATCCACGAGCAGTACTTC; CDR3aa: CASSLRAGIIHEQYF
j_gene: TRBJ1-5; abundance: -; d_gene: -; v_gene: TRBV4-3; CDR3nt: TGCGCCAGCAGCCAAGATGGGGGACCCAATCAGCCCCAGCATTTT; CDR3aa: CASSQDGGPNQPQHF
j_gene: TRBJ1-4; abundance: -; d_gene: -; v_gene: TRBV7-9; CDR3nt: TGTGCCAGCAGCTCCCCTCGGGGGACGGGGAATGAAAAACTGTTTTTT; CDR3aa: CASSSPRGTGNEKLFF
j_gene: TRBJ2-7; abundance: -; d_gene: -; v_gene: TRBV30; CDR3nt: TGTGCCTGGAGCCGGGCGCGAGGCTACGAGCAGTACTTC; CDR3aa: CAWSRARGYEQYF
j_gene: TRBJ2-3; abundance: -; d_gene: -; v_gene: TRBV29-1; CDR3nt: TGCAGCGTTGGAGGGTTTAGCACAGATACGCAGTATTTT; CDR3aa: CSVGGFSTDTQYF
j_gene: TRBJ1-2; abundance: -; d_gene: -; v_gene: TRBV2; CDR3nt: TGTGCCAGCAGTGATAAGGCCAGGACTAACTATGGCTACACCTTC; CDR3aa: CASSDKARTNYGYTF
j_gene: TRBJ2-7; abundance: few; d_gene: -; v_gene: TRBV10-3; CDR3nt: TGTGCCATCAGTCACGGGACGTCTTCCTACGAGCAGTACTTC; CDR3aa: CAISHGTSSYEQYF
j_gene: TRBJ2-3; abundance: few; d_gene: TRBD1; v_gene: TRBV11-2; CDR3nt: TGTGCCAGCAGCAACCTCCAGGGGGCTAGCACAGATACGCAGTATTTT; CDR3aa: CASSNLQGASTDTQYF
j_gene: TRBJ1-2; abundance: many; d_gene: -; v_gene: TRBV5-6; CDR3nt: TGTGCCAGCACCTTTGGCCGGGGCTACACCTTC; CDR3aa: CASTFGRGYTF
j_gene: TRBJ2-1; abundance: -; d_gene: TRBD2; v_gene: TRBV3-1; CDR3nt: TGTGCCAGCAGTCTTAGCGGGAGGGCTGGGTATGAGCAGTTCTTC; CDR3aa: CASSLSGRAGYEQFF
j_gene: TRBJ2-3; abundance: -; d_gene: -; v_gene: TRBV7-9; CDR3nt: TGTGCCAGCAGCCCTGACGGCCCAGATACGCAGTATTTT; CDR3aa: CASSPDGPDTQYF
j_gene: TRBJ2-4; abundance: -; d_gene: -; v_gene: TRBV6-2/TRBV6-3; CDR3nt: TGTGCCAGCAGTTACGGTGGCGGAGCAAACATTCAGTACTTC; CDR3aa: CASSYGGGANIQYF
j_gene: TRBJ1-5; abundance: -; d_gene: -; v_gene: TRBV20-1; CDR3nt: TGCAGTGCTCGTAAGGTGGGAGGCGGTATAGTTAGCAATCAGCCCCAGCATTTT; CDR3aa: CSARKVGGGIVSNQPQHF
j_gene: TRBJ2-2; abundance: few; d_gene: -; v_gene: TRBV12-3/TRBV12-4; CDR3nt: TGTGCCAGCAGCACCCCTGGGGACTCGAACACCGGGGAGCTGTTTTTT; CDR3aa: CASSTPGDSNTGELFF
j_gene: TRBJ2-5; abundance: -; d_gene: TRBD2; v_gene: TRBV5-1; CDR3nt: TGCGCCAGCGGACTAGCGGGAGCCAAAGGGGGAGAGACCCAGTACTTC; CDR3aa: CASGLAGAKGGETQYF
j_gene: TRBJ2-1; abundance: -; d_gene: TRBD2; v_gene: TRBV5-1; CDR3nt: TGCGCCAGCAGCTTGTGGCTAGCGGACAATGAGCAGTTCTTC; CDR3aa: CASSLWLADNEQFF
j_gene: TRBJ2-7; abundance: few; d_gene: -; v_gene: TRBV5-1; CDR3nt: TGCGCCAGCAGCTTGAAATTTCAGGGGAACGAGCAGTACTTC; CDR3aa: CASSLKFQGNEQYF